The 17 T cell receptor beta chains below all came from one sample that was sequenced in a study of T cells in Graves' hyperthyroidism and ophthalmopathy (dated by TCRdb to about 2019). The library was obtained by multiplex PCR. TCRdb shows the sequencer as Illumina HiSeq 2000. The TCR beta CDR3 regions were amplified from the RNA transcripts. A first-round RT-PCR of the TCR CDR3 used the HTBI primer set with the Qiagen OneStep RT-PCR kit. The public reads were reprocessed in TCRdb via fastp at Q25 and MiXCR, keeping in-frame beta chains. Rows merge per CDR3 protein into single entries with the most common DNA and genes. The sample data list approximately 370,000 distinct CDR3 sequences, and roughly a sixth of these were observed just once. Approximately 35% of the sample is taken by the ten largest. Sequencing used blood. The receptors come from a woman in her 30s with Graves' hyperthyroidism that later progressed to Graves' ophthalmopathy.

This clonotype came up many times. The CDR3 region is CATSDYRYQETQYF. For the CDR3, the DNA is TGTGCCACCAGTGATTATAGGTACCAAGAGACCCAGTACTTC. The rearrangement uses TRBV24-1 and TRBJ2-5; D uncertain. Per germline, CDR1 KGHDR and CDR2 SFDVKD. This CDR3 is 14 amino acids long. V was pared by 2 bases and J by 0 bases, with 6 bases between.

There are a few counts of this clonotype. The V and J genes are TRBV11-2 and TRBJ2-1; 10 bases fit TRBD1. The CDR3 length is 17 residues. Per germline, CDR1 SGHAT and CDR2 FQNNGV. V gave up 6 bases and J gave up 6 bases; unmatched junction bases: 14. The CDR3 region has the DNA TGTGCCAGCAGGGAGAGGACAGGGGGTAATATAGGCAATGAGCAGTTCTTC. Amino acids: CASRERTGGNIGNEQFF.

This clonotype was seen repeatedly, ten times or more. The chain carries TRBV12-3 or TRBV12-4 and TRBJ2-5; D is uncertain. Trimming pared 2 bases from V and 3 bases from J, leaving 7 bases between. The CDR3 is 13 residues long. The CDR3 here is CASSLMAEETQYF. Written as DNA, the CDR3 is TGTGCCAGCAGTTTAATGGCAGAAGAGACCCAGTACTTC.

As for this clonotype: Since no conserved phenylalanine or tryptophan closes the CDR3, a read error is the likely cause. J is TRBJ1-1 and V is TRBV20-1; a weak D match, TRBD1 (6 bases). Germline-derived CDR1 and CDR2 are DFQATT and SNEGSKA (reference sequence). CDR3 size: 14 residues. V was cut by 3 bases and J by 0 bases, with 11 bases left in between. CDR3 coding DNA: TGCAGTGCTAGGACAGGTAACATGAACACTGAAGCTTTCTTA. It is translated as CSARTGNMNTEAFL.

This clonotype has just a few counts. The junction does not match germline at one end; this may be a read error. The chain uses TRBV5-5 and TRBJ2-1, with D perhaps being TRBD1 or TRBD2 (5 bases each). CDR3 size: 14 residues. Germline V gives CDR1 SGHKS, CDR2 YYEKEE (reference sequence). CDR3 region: CASGFPGTSNEQFF. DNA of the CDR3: TGTGCCAGCGGCTTTCCCGGGACCAGCAATGAGCAGTTCTTC.

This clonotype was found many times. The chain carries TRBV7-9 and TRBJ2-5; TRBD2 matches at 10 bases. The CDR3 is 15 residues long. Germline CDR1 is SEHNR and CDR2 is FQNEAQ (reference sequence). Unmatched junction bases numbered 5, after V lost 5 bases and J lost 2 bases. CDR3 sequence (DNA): TGTGCCAGCAGCCCAGGGACTAGCGCTCAAGAGACCCAGTACTTC. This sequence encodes CASSPGTSAQETQYF. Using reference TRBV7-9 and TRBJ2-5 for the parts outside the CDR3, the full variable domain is DTGVSQNPRHKITKRGQNVTFRCDPISEHNRLYWYRQTLGQGPEFLTYFQNEAQLEKSRLLSDRFSAERPKGSFSTLEIQRTEQGDSAMYLCASSPGTSAQETQYFGPGTRLLVL.

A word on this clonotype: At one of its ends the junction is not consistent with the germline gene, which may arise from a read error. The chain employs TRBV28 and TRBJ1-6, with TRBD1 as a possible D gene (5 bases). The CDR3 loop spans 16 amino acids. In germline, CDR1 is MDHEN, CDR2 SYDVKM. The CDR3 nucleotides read TGTGCGAGCGGAGATCCCGGGACGAACTATAAGTCACCCCTCCAGTTT. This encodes CASGDPGTNYKSPLQF.

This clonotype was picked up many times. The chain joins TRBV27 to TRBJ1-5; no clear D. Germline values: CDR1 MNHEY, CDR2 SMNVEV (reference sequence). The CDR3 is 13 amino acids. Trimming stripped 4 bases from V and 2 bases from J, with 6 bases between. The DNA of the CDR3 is TGTGCCAGCAGTTACAGTCGCAATCAGCCCCAGCATTTT. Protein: CASSYSRNQPQHF.

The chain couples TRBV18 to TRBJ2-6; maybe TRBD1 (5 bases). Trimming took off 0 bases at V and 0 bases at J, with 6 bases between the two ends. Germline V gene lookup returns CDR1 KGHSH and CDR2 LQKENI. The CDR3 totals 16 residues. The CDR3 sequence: CASSPPGLSGANVLTF. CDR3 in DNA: TGTGCCAGCTCACCACCGGGGCTCTCTGGGGCCAACGTCCTGACTTTC.

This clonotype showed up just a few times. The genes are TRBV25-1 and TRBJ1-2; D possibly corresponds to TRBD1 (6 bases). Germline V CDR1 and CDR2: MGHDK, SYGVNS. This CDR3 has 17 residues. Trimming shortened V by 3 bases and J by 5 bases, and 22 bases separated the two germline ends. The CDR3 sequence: CASSEWDNGFHRYGYTF. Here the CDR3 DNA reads TGTGCCAGCAGTGAGTGGGACAACGGGTTTCACCGTTATGGCTACACCTTC.

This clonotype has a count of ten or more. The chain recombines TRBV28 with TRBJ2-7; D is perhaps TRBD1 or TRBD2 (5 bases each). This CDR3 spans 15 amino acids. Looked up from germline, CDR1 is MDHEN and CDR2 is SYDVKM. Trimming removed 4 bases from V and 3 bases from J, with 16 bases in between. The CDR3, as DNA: TGTGCCAGCAGTTCTGGAGGCAGGGTAGTCTACGAGCAGTACTTC. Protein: CASSSGGRVVYEQYF.

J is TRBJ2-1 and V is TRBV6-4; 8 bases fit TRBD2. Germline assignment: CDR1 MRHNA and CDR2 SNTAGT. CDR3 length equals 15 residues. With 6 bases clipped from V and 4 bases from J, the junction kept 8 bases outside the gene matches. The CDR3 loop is CASSDTSGQYNEQFF. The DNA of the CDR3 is TGTGCCAGCAGCGATACTAGCGGACAATACAATGAGCAGTTCTTC.

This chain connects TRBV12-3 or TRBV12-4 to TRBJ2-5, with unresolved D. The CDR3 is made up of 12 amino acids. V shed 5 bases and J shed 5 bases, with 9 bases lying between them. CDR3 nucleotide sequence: TGTGCCAGCAGTGAGAACCTTGAGACCCAGTACTTC. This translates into CASSENLETQYF.

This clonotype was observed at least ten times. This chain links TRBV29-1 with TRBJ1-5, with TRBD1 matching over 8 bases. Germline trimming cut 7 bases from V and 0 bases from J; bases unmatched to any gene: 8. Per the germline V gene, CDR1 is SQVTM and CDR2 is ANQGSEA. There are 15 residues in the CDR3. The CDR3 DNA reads TGCAGCGCGGGGACAGGAGAAGATAGCAATCAGCCCCAGCATTTT. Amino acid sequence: CSAGTGEDSNQPQHF.

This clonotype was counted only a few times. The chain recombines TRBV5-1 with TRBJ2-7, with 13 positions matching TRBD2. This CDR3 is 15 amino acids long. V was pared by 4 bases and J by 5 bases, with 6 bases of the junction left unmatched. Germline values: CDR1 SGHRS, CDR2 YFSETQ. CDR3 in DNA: TGCGCCAGCAGCGAGACTAGCGGGAGGAGTAACGAGCAGTACTTC. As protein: CASSETSGRSNEQYF.

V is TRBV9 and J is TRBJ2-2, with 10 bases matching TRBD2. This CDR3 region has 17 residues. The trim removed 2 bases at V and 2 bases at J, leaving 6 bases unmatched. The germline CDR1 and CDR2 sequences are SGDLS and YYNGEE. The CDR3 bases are TGTGCCAGCAGCGTCCCTAGCGGGAGTGGTAACACCGGGGAGCTGTTTTTT. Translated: CASSVPSGSGNTGELFF.

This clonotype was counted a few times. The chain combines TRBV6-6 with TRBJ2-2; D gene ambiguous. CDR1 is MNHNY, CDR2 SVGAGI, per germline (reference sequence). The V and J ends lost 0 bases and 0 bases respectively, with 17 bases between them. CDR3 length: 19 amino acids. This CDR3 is CASSYSNRSPGPNTGELFF. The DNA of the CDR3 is TGTGCCAGCAGTTACTCCAATCGCAGTCCCGGGCCGAACACCGGGGAGCTGTTTTTT.